This TCR beta chain was documented in a study of T cell repertoires in cytomegalovirus infection. MiXCR, applied by TCRdb to the reads, yields one record per CDR3 protein. The data contain around 630,000 distinct CDR3 sequences, approximately 25% of them singletons. Trimming removed 3 bases from V and 2 bases from J; junction bases left unmatched: 10. From germline, CDR1 is SQVTM and CDR2 ANQGSEA. This CDR3 region has 15 residues. A single count supports this clonotype. This clonotype originated in a human donor in good health (CMV status not recorded). Some clones in this sample may be carry-over from other donors' samples. Sequenced: CD8+ T cells from PBMCs. The genes are TRBV29-1 and TRBJ2-7; TRBD1 matches at 7 bases. The chain's CDR3 is CSVEVPRDRTYEQYF. The CDR3, as DNA: TGCAGCGTTGAGGTCCCCCGGGACAGAACCTACGAGCAGTACTTC.